The clone carrying this T cell receptor beta chain was counted between two and nine times. What it recognizes is unknown. With 60 Vbeta and 13 Jbeta primers, the PCR was carried out. Measured with immunoSEQ multiplex PCR; TCRdb has only the in-frame clones, and not every one. The sample carries around 200,000 clones, approximately 78% recorded once. CDR3 size: 14 residues. After removal of 1 base from V and 6 bases from J, the junction contained 2 bases not matched to a gene. Germline assignment: CDR1 MNHNY and CDR2 SVGAGI (reference sequence). This specimen belongs to a study of cytomegalovirus exposure and HLA in healthy donors. Study-wide results and caveats: Reportedly, cytomegalovirus status was diagnosed with high sensitivity and specificity.

What was sequenced was PBMCs. The chain carries TRBV6-6 and TRBJ1-2; 10 bases match TRBD1. The origin of this receptor is a woman aged 40 to 50 in good health and CMV-seronegative. CDR3 protein: CASSYLTGGNGYTF. The CDR3 nucleotides are TGTGCCAGCAGTTACTTGACAGGGGGCAATGGCTACACCTTC.